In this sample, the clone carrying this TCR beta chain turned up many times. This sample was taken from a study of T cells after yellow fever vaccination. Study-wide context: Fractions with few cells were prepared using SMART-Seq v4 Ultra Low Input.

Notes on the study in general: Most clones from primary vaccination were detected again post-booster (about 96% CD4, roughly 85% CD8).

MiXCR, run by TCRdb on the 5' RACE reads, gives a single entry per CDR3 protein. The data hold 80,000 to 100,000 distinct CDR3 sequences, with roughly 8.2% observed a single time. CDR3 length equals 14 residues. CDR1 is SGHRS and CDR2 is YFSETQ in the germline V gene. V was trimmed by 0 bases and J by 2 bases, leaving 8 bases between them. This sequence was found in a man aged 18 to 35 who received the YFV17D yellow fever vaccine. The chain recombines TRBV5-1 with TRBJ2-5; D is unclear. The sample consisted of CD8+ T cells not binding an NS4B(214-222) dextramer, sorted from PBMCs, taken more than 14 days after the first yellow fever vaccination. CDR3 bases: TGCGCCAGCAGCTTGGAGGCCTTGCAAGAGACCCAGTACTTC. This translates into CASSLEALQETQYF.